Included here is one TCR beta chain sequence, with context. The data derive from a study of CD8 T cells in Susac syndrome. TCR beta sequencing was performed on blood CD8+ and CD4+ T cells. Trimming pared 6 bases from V and 8 bases from J, leaving 14 bases between. Germline V lookup: CDR1 MNHEY, CDR2 SMNVEV (reference sequence). The CDR3 covers 13 residues. Random-hexamer reverse transcription was applied to about 0.45 to 1 ug RNA. immunoSEQ multiplex PCR amplified TCR beta CDR3 across 54 Vbeta, 13 Jbeta. Each CDR3 protein gets one entry after TCRdb re-called the immunoSEQ multiplex PCR reads with MiXCR. The data contain 180,000 or so distinct CDR3 sequences, just under 95% of them singletons.

The clonotype comes from a human donor in good health. The chain uses TRBV27 and TRBJ2-1, with D possibly TRBD1 on 6 matching bases. Source material: CD4+ T cells from PBMCs. The CDR3 bases are TGTGCCAGCAGGCGTACAGGGTCTTATGAGCAGTTCTTC. It specifies CASRRTGSYEQFF.